The clone carrying this T cell receptor (beta chain) was detected many times. The source of the sample is a study of blood T cells in healthy people across ages. Germline CDR1 SQVTM, CDR2 ANQGSEA. The CDR3 loop spans 13 amino acids. Trimming cost V 5 bases and J 3 bases; bases outside gene matches: 4. A second PCR, run for about 7 to 11 cycles, used a sample-barcoded 5' primer plus a J-beta primer mix. TCRdb fed the 5' RACE reads into MiXCR, producing one record per CDR3 protein. The table lists about 1.7 million distinct CDR3 sequences, roughly 27% of them singletons, with over 7% in the top ten. V is TRBV29-1 and J is TRBJ2-7; 10 bases agree with TRBD2. The sequencing sample was made of blood. This sequence originates from a woman aged 30 to 39 in good health. CDR3 amino acids: CSVLLAGRYEQYF. As DNA, the CDR3 is TGCAGCGTTTTACTAGCGGGACGCTACGAGCAGTACTTC.